The next 23 T cell receptor beta chains were all read from a single sample in a study of blood T cell repertoires in COVID-19. Here immunoSEQ multiplex PCR was the method, and the copy in TCRdb shows in-frame clones only, minus some. The sample has 200,000 to 250,000 clones, around nine tenths seen once; the top ten hold 0.83%. The sample was peripheral blood. These receptors all come from a man aged 30-40 years with COVID-19, enrolled during active disease.

The V call is TRBV15, the J call TRBJ2-5; no firm D call. Trimming took off 0 bases at V and 0 bases at J, with 5 bases between the two ends. The CDR3 covers 14 residues. The V gene's germline CDR1 is LNHNV and CDR2 YYDKDF (reference sequence). The CDR3 DNA follows: TGTGCCACCAGCAGAGATAGCCACCAAGAGACCCAGTACTTC. Its protein is CATSRDSHQETQYF.

The chain combines TRBV27 with TRBJ1-1, with TRBD1 identical over 9 bases. The CDR3 covers 15 residues. Germline V gene sequence: CDR1 MNHEY, CDR2 SMNVEV (reference sequence). J was trimmed by 1 base and V by 5 bases; bases with no gene match: 5. CDR3 sequence: CASSRTGVSNTEAFF. For the CDR3, the DNA is TGTGCCAGCAGTCGGACAGGGGTATCGAACACTGAAGCTTTCTTT.

V is TRBV11-2 and J is TRBJ2-2; 8 bases agree with TRBD1. V was clipped by 6 bases and J by 2 bases; unmatched bases: 14. The CDR3 totals 18 residues. From germline, CDR1 is SGHAT and CDR2 FQNNGV. The CDR3 coding sequence is TGTGCCAGCAGACGAATCGGACAGGGCCCACATAACACCGGGGAGCTGTTTTTT. Amino acid sequence: CASRRIGQGPHNTGELFF.

The chain has TRBV18 and TRBJ2-7, with TRBD2 matching over 10 bases. The junction had 9 bases not matched to a gene; V was cut back by 1 base and J by 3 bases. Germline values: CDR1 KGHSH, CDR2 LQKENI. The CDR3 is 17 residues long. This chain's CDR3 is CASSPLSSSGGVYEQYF. The CDR3 region has the DNA TGTGCCAGCTCACCACTGTCATCTAGCGGGGGAGTCTACGAGCAGTACTTC.

The chain has TRBV9 and TRBJ1-6; TRBD1 matches at 7 bases. This CDR3 has 16 amino acids. J gave up 4 bases and V 2 bases, and 6 bases lay outside the gene matches. Looked up from germline, CDR1 is SGDLS and CDR2 is YYNGEE. The CDR3 reads CASSVDPGQYNSPLHF. The CDR3 nucleotides are TGTGCCAGCAGCGTCGACCCGGGACAGTATAATTCACCCCTCCACTTT.

The chain joins TRBV19 to TRBJ1-2; tentatively, D is TRBD1 (6 bases). Germline CDR1 and CDR2: LNHDA and SQIVND (reference sequence). V was cut by 6 bases and J by 8 bases, with 16 bases left in between. There are 13 residues in the CDR3. The CDR3, as DNA: TGTGCCAGTAGGAGAGGGGGAGAGAAAGGCTACACCTTC. This encodes CASRRGGEKGYTF.

The chain employs TRBV19 and TRBJ1-1; unclear D gene. This CDR3 is built from 15 residues. V was pared by 8 bases and J by 2 bases, with 18 bases between. The germline CDR1 and CDR2 sequences are LNHDA and SQIVND (reference sequence). CDR3 sequence: CASFAAAKRNTEAFF. The CDR3, as DNA: TGTGCCAGTTTCGCGGCAGCCAAGCGAAACACTGAAGCTTTCTTT.

The chain uses TRBV4-1 and TRBJ2-4, with a tentative D call TRBD1 (6 bases). The CDR3 consists of 16 residues. Trimming removed 3 bases from V and 5 bases from J, with 17 bases in between. In germline, CDR1 is MGHRA, CDR2 YSYEKL. CDR3 residues: CASSHYARQAQNIQYF. CDR3 coding DNA: TGCGCCAGCAGCCACTACGCTCGACAGGCGCAAAACATTCAGTACTTC.

The chain recombines TRBV6-8 with TRBJ2-7; D not resolved. In germline, CDR1 is MNHGY, CDR2 SAAAGT. The V and J ends lost 7 bases and 1 base respectively, with 14 bases between them. The CDR3 sequence is 14 residues long. The CDR3 DNA sequence: TGTGCCAGCACCCGCGACTCGCTTTCCTACGAGCAGTACTTC. It encodes CASTRDSLSYEQYF.

The chain carries TRBV5-1 and TRBJ2-5, with a weak D call TRBD1 (6 bases). Trimming pared 6 bases from V and 7 bases from J, leaving 19 bases between. CDR3 length: 14 residues. Germline values: CDR1 SGHRS, CDR2 YFSETQ. CDR3 protein: CASTPLQGSGTQYF. The DNA of the CDR3 is TGCGCCAGCACCCCCTTACAGGGATCAGGGACCCAGTACTTC.

The V gene is TRBV2, the J gene TRBJ1-3; D gene unclear. The ends were cut back, 7 bases at V and 4 bases at J, with 8 bases in the middle. Germline assignment: CDR1 SNHLY and CDR2 FYNNEI. The CDR3 length is 12 residues. The CDR3 loop reads CASTRRGNTIYF. In DNA, the CDR3 is TGTGCCAGCACTAGGAGGGGAAACACCATATATTTT.

This sequence joins TRBV6-5 and TRBJ1-4; 9 positions match TRBD1. CDR3 length: 14 amino acids. CDR1 and CDR2 (germline): MNHEY, SVGAGI. With 5 bases clipped from V and 6 bases from J, the junction kept 4 bases outside the gene matches. Here the CDR3 reads CASSTRDRDEKLFF. The DNA for the CDR3 is TGTGCCAGCAGTACGCGGGACAGGGATGAAAAACTGTTTTTT.

The chain uses TRBV7-9 and TRBJ2-3; 14 bases match TRBD2. The germline gives CDR1 SEHNR, CDR2 FQNEAQ (reference sequence). V was clipped by 5 bases and J by 5 bases; unmatched bases: 6. CDR3 size: 16 residues. CDR3 residues: CASSTGTSGGGDTQYF. The CDR3 coding sequence is TGTGCCAGCAGCACCGGGACTAGCGGGGGTGGAGATACGCAGTATTTT.

This sequence joins TRBV12-5 and TRBJ2-3, with TRBD1 identical over 7 bases. Unmatched junction bases numbered 3, after V lost 1 base and J lost 2 bases. The germline V gene encodes CDR1 LGHNT and CDR2 FRNRAP. The CDR3 extends over 15 amino acids. The CDR3 spells CASGLGTGDTDTQYF. The CDR3 nucleotides are TGTGCTAGTGGTTTGGGTACAGGGGACACAGATACGCAGTATTTT.

The V and J genes are TRBV6-6 and TRBJ2-1; 8 bases align to TRBD2. In germline, CDR1 is MNHNY, CDR2 SVGAGI (reference sequence). The CDR3 sequence is 12 residues long. The trim removed 6 bases at V and 8 bases at J, leaving 3 bases unmatched. The CDR3 protein is CASSPGGDEQFF. The CDR3 bases are TGTGCCAGCAGCCCCGGGGGGGATGAGCAGTTCTTC.

The chain couples TRBV10-2 to TRBJ1-1; 7 bases align to TRBD1. Trimming took 6 bases from V and 1 from J; bases not matched to a gene: 8. CDR1 and CDR2 from the germline V gene are WSHSY and SAAADI. CDR3 length: 15 residues. The CDR3 DNA reads TGCGCCAGCAGCCGGACGGCAGGGGGGAACACTGAAGCTTTCTTT. Protein product: CASSRTAGGNTEAFF.

The rearrangement uses TRBV27 and TRBJ1-5; possible D gene TRBD1, 6 bases. The V gene lost 3 bases and the J gene lost 5 bases, with 17 bases spanning the gap. This CDR3 is built from 16 residues. Germline V lookup: CDR1 MNHEY, CDR2 SMNVEV (reference sequence). CDR3 in amino acids: CASSLSTGQPHQPQHF. The CDR3 DNA reads TGTGCCAGCAGTTTGTCAACCGGACAGCCCCATCAGCCCCAGCATTTT.

The chain is built from TRBV14 and TRBJ1-2, with D hard to call. The CDR3 sequence is 13 residues long. Deletions cut 0 bases from V and 8 bases from J, with 10 bases between. The germline V gene has CDR1 SGHDN and CDR2 FVKESK. CDR3 bases: TGTGCCAGCAGCCAAGATGAGGGCTACGGCTACACCTTC. Encoded protein: CASSQDEGYGYTF.

This chain joins TRBV5-1 and TRBJ1-2; possibly TRBD1 for D (5 bases). Looked up from germline, CDR1 is SGHRS and CDR2 is YFSETQ. The CDR3 is 15 residues long. V lost 2 bases and J lost 3, with 14 bases in between. The CDR3 nucleotides read TGCGCCAGCAGCTTAAACATGGGGGAGGACTATGGCTACACCTTC. The encoded protein is CASSLNMGEDYGYTF.

This chain links TRBV7-6 with TRBJ1-5, with D perhaps matching TRBD1 (5 bases). V was clipped by 5 bases and J by 0 bases, with 23 bases between them. Germline V gives CDR1 SGHVS, CDR2 FNYEAQ. This CDR3 region has 19 residues. CDR3 in amino acids: CASSPSLGGGLYSNQPQHF. CDR3 coding DNA: TGTGCCAGCAGCCCTTCCTTGGGCGGGGGTCTGTATAGCAATCAGCCCCAGCATTTT.

This sequence joins TRBV18 and TRBJ2-1, with TRBD1 as a possible D gene (5 bases). Deletions cut 2 bases from V and 3 bases from J, with 11 bases between. CDR3 length: 15 residues. Germline V CDR1 and CDR2: KGHSH, LQKENI. CDR3 amino acids: CASSPDQGRYNEQFF. The CDR3 coding sequence is TGTGCCAGCTCACCAGACCAGGGTCGCTACAATGAGCAGTTCTTC.

This clone has a single count. This rearrangement joins TRBV12-3 or TRBV12-4 to TRBJ2-4, with D unresolved. V was clipped by 1 base and J by 5 bases, with 6 bases between them. The CDR3 length is 13 residues. DNA of the CDR3: TGTGCCAGCAGTTTAGGTCTTCAAAACATTCAGTACTTC. It translates to CASSLGLQNIQYF.

The sample holds one count of this clone. The chain carries TRBV28 and TRBJ2-7; possible D gene TRBD2, 6 bases. The V and J ends lost 5 bases and 4 bases respectively, with 18 bases between them. CDR1 MDHEN and CDR2 SYDVKM come from the germline V gene. CDR3 length: 15 amino acids. CDR3 bases: TGTGCCAGCAGTGCCCGGGGGATAGGATGGTACGAGCAGTACTTC. Amino acids: CASSARGIGWYEQYF.